Sequencing of this T cell receptor beta chain was carried out in a study of blood T cell repertoires in COVID-19. Study-level background: The analysed material was cDNA or gDNA that came from T cells, B-cell-depleted T cells, or PBMCs.

Trimming left V 6 bases short and J 0 bases short, with 12 bases between. Germline V lookup: CDR1 LNHDA, CDR2 SQIVND (reference sequence). The CDR3 loop spans 15 amino acids. Generated by immunoSEQ multiplex PCR, the TCRdb table keeps only in-frame clones and is missing some. This sample has roughly 80,000 clones, with about 76% found just once. Sequenced material: peripheral blood. The TCR was taken from a man at least 80 years old with acute or convalescent COVID-19. This chain uses TRBV19 with TRBJ1-3, with D maybe TRBD1 (6 bases). In DNA form, the CDR3 reads TGTGCCAGTAGGCAGGGGACAAGCTCTGGAAACACCATATATTTT. This sequence encodes CASRQGTSSGNTIYF.